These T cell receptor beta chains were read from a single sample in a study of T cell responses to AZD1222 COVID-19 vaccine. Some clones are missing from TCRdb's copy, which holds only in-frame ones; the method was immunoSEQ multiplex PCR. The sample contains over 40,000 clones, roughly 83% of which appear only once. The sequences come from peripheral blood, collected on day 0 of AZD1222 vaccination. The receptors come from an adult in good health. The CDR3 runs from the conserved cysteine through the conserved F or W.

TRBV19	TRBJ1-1	CASTRREGNTEAFF
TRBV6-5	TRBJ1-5	CASSRDLSNQPQHF
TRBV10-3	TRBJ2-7	CAISEQGYEQYF
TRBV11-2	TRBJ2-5	CASSLDSRGTQYF
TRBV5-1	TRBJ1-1	CASSLDAWDTEAFF
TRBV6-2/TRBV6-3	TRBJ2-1	CASSYLGVNEQFF
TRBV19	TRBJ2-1	CASSISVGNEQFF
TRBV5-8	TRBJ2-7	CASSLAGDSSYEQYF
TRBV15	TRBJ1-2	CATSSDGQYGYTF
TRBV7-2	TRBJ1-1	CASSANRAIDAAFF
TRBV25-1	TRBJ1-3	CASVDPSSGNTIYF
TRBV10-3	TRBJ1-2	CAISEGGARTNYGYTF
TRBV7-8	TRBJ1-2	CASSSPDGKNYGYTF
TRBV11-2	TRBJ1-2	CASSLNAGRTGSFFGYTF
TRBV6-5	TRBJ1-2	CASSLQGKRAGYTF
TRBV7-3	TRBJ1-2	CASSLGLRDSGYTF
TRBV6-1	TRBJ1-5	CASSESRNQPQHF
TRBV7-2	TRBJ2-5	CASSLGPIEGETQYF
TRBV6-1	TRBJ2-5	CASSEDNGETQYF
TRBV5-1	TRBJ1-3	CASSRGQDSGNTIYF
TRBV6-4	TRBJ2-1	CASSDSIGITGEQFF
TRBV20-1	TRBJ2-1	CSASISSYNEQFF
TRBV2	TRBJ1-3	CASTRLAGNTIYF
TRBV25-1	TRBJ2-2	CASSVSWGNTGELFF
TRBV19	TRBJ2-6	CASSRDRINPSGANVLTF
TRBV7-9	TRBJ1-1	CASSLGGDEAFF
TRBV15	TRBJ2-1	CATSRDLADNEQFF
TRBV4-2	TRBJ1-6	CASSQEGGPDREDSPLHF
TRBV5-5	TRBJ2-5	CASSLIGTGLQETQYF
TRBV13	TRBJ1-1	CASRGQGGPPNTEAFF
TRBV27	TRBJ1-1	CASSSNPGRRNTEAFF
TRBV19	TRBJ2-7	CASSIATDSYEQYF
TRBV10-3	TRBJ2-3	CAISEQTSTSGSTDTQYF
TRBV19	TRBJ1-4	CATNTPGHENEKLFF
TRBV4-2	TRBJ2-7	CASSQNPSGASYEQYF
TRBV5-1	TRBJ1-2	CASSDGAYGYTF
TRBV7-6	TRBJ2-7	CASGRTSLSYEQYF
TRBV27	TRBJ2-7	CASSPTGTGYEQYF
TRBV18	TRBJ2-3	CASSTGSRSAVDTQYF
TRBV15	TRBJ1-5	CATSSGVRAGGFNQPQHF
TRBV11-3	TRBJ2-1	CASSLVSGGNYNEQFF
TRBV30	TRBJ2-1	CAGRENRDNEQFF
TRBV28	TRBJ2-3	CASSSTTDTQYF
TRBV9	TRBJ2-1	CASSPTGASSYNEQFF
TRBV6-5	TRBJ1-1	CASSNSPGLGTEAFF
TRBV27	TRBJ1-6	CASSLSMGGYSPLHF
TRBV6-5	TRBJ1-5	CASSRQQSNQPQHF
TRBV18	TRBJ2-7	CASSPAGTSGSEQYF
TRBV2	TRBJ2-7	CASSETYEQYF
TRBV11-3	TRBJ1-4	CASGIGTGDEKLFF